Presented here are 21 T cell receptor beta chains from one specimen sequenced in a study of T cells in Graves' hyperthyroidism and ophthalmopathy. The TCR beta CDR3 regions underwent amplification using RNA transcripts as the source. Researchers ran a first-round RT-PCR on the TCR CDR3 using the HTBI primer set. Each CDR3 protein is one row after TCRdb ran MiXCR on the multiplex PCR reads. The repertoire holds hundreds of thousands of distinct CDR3 sequences, with about 16% as singletons. Sequencing input: blood. The receptors stem from a woman aged 40 to 49 with Graves' ophthalmopathy.

The chain combines TRBV20-1 with TRBJ1-2; 8 bases are a match to TRBD1. V shed 5 bases, J shed 4 bases, and the junction held 6 bases outside the gene matches. Germline V lookup: CDR1 DFQATT, CDR2 SNEGSKA (reference sequence). The CDR3 spans 13 residues. The CDR3 sequence is CSAATGEGYGYTF. The CDR3 DNA sequence: TGCAGTGCTGCGACAGGGGAGGGCTATGGCTACACCTTC.

The chain carries TRBV11-3 and TRBJ1-1; 7 nucleotides align to TRBD1. In germline, CDR1 is SGHNT, CDR2 YENEEA. This CDR3 is 15 amino acids long. V was pared by 5 bases and J by 1 base, with 7 bases of the junction left unmatched. Here the CDR3 DNA reads TGTGCCAGCAGCCGTCGGACAGGAACGAACACTGAAGCTTTCTTT. This encodes CASSRRTGTNTEAFF.

There are many counts of this clonotype. The V and J genes are TRBV20-1 and TRBJ2-3; TRBD2 agrees at 13 bases. Germline V gives CDR1 DFQATT, CDR2 SNEGSKA (reference sequence). V shed 6 bases and J 3 bases; nucleotides not matched to a gene: 3. The CDR3 is 14 amino acids. DNA for the CDR3: TGCAGTGCCGCGACTAGCGGGAGGACAGATACGCAGTATTTT. Amino acid sequence: CSAATSGRTDTQYF.

This clonotype was counted between two and nine times. The V and J genes are TRBV6-1 and TRBJ1-1; weak D call: TRBD1 (6 bases). CDR1 is MNHNS, CDR2 SASEGT, per germline. The CDR3 extends over 14 amino acids. V was trimmed by 7 bases and J by 5 bases, leaving 17 bases between them. The CDR3, as DNA: TGTGCCAGCACCCCCATGAAGGGGGGGACTGAAGCTTTCTTT. As protein: CASTPMKGGTEAFF.

In its sample, this clonotype was seen a few times. This rearrangement joins TRBV7-8 to TRBJ2-3; D assignment may be TRBD1 or TRBD2 (7 bases each). Germline CDR1 SGHVS, CDR2 FQNEAQ. V lost 7 bases, J lost 7 bases, and 15 bases lay in between. This CDR3 contains 13 residues. In DNA form, the CDR3 reads TGTGCCAGCACCAGGGGGGGCCGATATACGCAGTATTTT. As protein: CASTRGGRYTQYF. Variable domain in full (rest from reference TRBV7-8 and TRBJ2-3): GAGVSQSPRYKVAKRGQDVALRCDPISGHVSLFWYQQALGQGPEFLTYFQNEAQLDKSGLPSDRFFAERPEGSVSTLKIQRTQQEDSAVYLCASTRGGRYTQYFGPGTRLTVL.

This chain links TRBV28 with TRBJ1-2, with TRBD1 as a possible D gene (5 bases). Trimming left V 6 bases short and J 4 bases short, with 9 bases between. Looked up from germline, CDR1 is MDHEN and CDR2 is SYDVKM. This CDR3 region has 12 residues. This chain's CDR3 is CASSKQVYGYTF. In nucleotides, the CDR3 is TGTGCCAGCAGCAAACAGGTCTATGGCTACACCTTC.

This clonotype came up many times. This chain joins TRBV30 and TRBJ1-1; 10 bases match TRBD1. Germline CDR1 and CDR2: GTSNPN and SVGIG (reference sequence). The CDR3 has 10 amino acids. The V and J ends lost 8 bases and 11 bases, in that order; junction bases with no gene match: 5. The CDR3 sequence is CAGQGGAAFF. The CDR3 region has the DNA TGTGCCGGACAGGGGGGGGCCGCTTTCTTT.

The chain has TRBV28 and TRBJ1-1; D remains ambiguous. CDR3 length equals 12 residues. Germline CDR1 reads MDHEN; CDR2 reads SYDVKM. Trimming shortened V by 0 bases and J by 4 bases, and 3 bases separated the two germline ends. In nucleotides, the CDR3 is TGTGCCAGCAGTTTATGGTCCACTGAAGCTTTCTTT. Translation: CASSLWSTEAFF. Filled out from reference TRBV28 and TRBJ1-1, the complete variable domain reads DVKVTQSSRYLVKRTGEKVFLECVQDMDHENMFWYRQDPGLGLRLIYFSYDVKMKEKGDIPEGYSVSREKKERFSLILESASTNQTSMYLCASSLWSTEAFFGQGTRLTVV.

This clonotype was seen a single time. The gene calls are TRBV12-3 or TRBV12-4 and TRBJ2-7; no clear D. CDR3 length: 12 amino acids. The V end was cut by 6 bases, the J end by 7 bases, with 13 bases between. The CDR3 is CASSPSVREQYF. CDR3 coding DNA: TGTGCCAGCAGCCCCTCGGTGAGAGAGCAGTACTTC.

This clonotype was observed a few times. This chain joins TRBV15 and TRBJ1-5, with no clear D. The germline V gene encodes CDR1 LNHNV and CDR2 YYDKDF (reference sequence). The CDR3 is 14 residues long. Trimming cost V 1 base and J 9 bases, with 13 bases left between them. The CDR3 DNA sequence: TGTGCCACCAGCAGAGCCACATGGGGTGGGCCCCAGCATTTT. This codes for CATSRATWGGPQHF.

This clonotype was seen a few times. The rearrangement links TRBV9 to TRBJ2-7, with D perhaps matching TRBD1 (5 bases). Germline loops: CDR1 SGDLS, CDR2 YYNGEE. CDR3 length: 15 residues. V gave up 5 bases and J gave up 7 bases, with 22 bases separating them. CDR3 protein: CASSHGQGRTKEQYF. The CDR3, as DNA: TGTGCCAGCAGTCACGGGCAGGGTCGAACAAAAGAGCAGTACTTC.

This chain joins TRBV3-1 and TRBJ2-5; D call uncertain. Germline V gene lookup returns CDR1 LGHDT and CDR2 YNNKEL (reference sequence). This CDR3 contains 14 residues. The ends were cut back, 6 bases at V and 2 bases at J, with 13 bases in the middle. The CDR3 DNA reads TGTGCCAGCAGTAAACGTCGACAACAAGAGACCCAGTACTTC. This translates into CASSKRRQQETQYF.

This clonotype was detected ten times or more. This chain uses TRBV7-8 with TRBJ2-5; no definite D call. V lost 3 bases, J lost 5 bases, and 10 bases lay in between. CDR3 length: 13 amino acids. Germline CDR1 reads SGHVS; CDR2 reads FQNEAQ. CDR3 sequence (DNA): TGTGCCAGCAGCTTTTTTGTACGGGAGACCCAGTACTTC. This gives the protein CASSFFVRETQYF.

This clonotype was counted many times. The chain couples TRBV11-2 to TRBJ2-5; D not certain. V was pared by 4 bases and J by 5 bases, with 14 bases between. Germline loops: CDR1 SGHAT, CDR2 FQNNGV. The CDR3 has 14 amino acids. The CDR3 loop reads CASSSMLGAETQYF. CDR3 bases: TGTGCCAGCAGCTCCATGTTGGGCGCGGAGACCCAGTACTTC. The whole variable domain, filled in from reference TRBV11-2 and TRBJ2-5, reads EAGVAQSPRYKIIEKRQSVAFWCNPISGHATLYWYQQILGQGPKLLIQFQNNGVVDDSQLPKDRFSAERLKGVDSTLKIQPAKLEDSAVYLCASSSMLGAETQYFGPGTRLLVL.

The V call is TRBV7-9, the J call TRBJ1-5; no definite D call. From germline, CDR1 is SEHNR and CDR2 FQNEAQ (reference sequence). Trimming pared 5 bases from V and 7 bases from J, leaving 12 bases between. This CDR3 is built from 13 residues. The CDR3 region is CASSPGERQPQHF. CDR3 DNA: TGTGCCAGCAGCCCCGGGGAGCGGCAGCCCCAGCATTTT.

CDR3 amino acids: CASSKNRGNTGELFF. The CDR3 coding sequence is TGTGCCAGCTCTAAGAACAGGGGAAACACCGGGGAGCTGTTTTTT. The chain combines TRBV2 with TRBJ2-2; 7 bases are a match to TRBD1. V shed 8 bases and J 2 bases; nucleotides not matched to a gene: 8. This CDR3 spans 15 amino acids. The germline V gene has CDR1 SNHLY and CDR2 FYNNEI.

This clonotype was seen repeatedly, ten times or more. This chain uses TRBV2 with TRBJ1-5; a weak D match, TRBD1 (6 bases). V was pared by 4 bases and J by 9 bases, with 16 bases between. CDR3 length: 14 amino acids. Germline CDR1 and CDR2: SNHLY and FYNNEI. The CDR3 nucleotides are TGTGCCAGCAGTGCCGGGGGCCCCCAGACGCCCCAGCATTTT. Protein sequence: CASSAGGPQTPQHF. Full variable domain (missing parts from reference TRBV2 and TRBJ1-5): EPEVTQTPSHQVTQMGQEVILRCVPISNHLYFYWYRQILGQKVEFLVSFYNNEISEKSEIFDDQFSVERPDGSNFTLKIRSTKLEDSAMYFCASSAGGPQTPQHFGDGTRLSIL.

This clonotype came up many times. The CDR3 spells CATSRDPTEGAQYF. Written as DNA, the CDR3 is TGTGCCACCAGCAGAGATCCGACGGAAGGGGCCCAGTACTTC. The V and J genes are TRBV15 and TRBJ2-5; tentatively, D is TRBD1 (5 bases). The CDR3 is made up of 14 amino acids. V dropped 0 bases and J dropped 9 bases, with 14 bases sitting between them. Germline assignment: CDR1 LNHNV and CDR2 YYDKDF (reference sequence). The complete variable domain, with remaining parts taken from reference TRBV15 and TRBJ2-5, reads DAMVIQNPRYQVTQFGKPVTLSCSQTLNHNVMYWYQQKSSQAPKLLFHYYDKDFNNEADTPDNFQSRRPNTSFCFLDIRSPGLGDTAMYLCATSRDPTEGAQYFGPGTRLLVL.

J is TRBJ2-7 and V is TRBV5-1; either TRBD1 or TRBD2 may fit D (5 bases each). The DNA end lines up better with TRBJ2-1; the J call may be wrong. This CDR3 has 15 amino acids. Germline assignment: CDR1 SGHRS and CDR2 YFSETQ. Written as DNA, the CDR3 is TGCGCCAGCAGCTTTCTGGGGGAGTTCTCCTACGAGCAGTTCTTC. This codes for CASSFLGEFSYEQFF.

The V gene is TRBV5-1, the J gene TRBJ1-5, with D perhaps TRBD1 (5 bases). The CDR3 extends over 13 amino acids. The germline V gene has CDR1 SGHRS and CDR2 YFSETQ. The V and J ends lost 2 bases and 9 bases respectively, with 12 bases between them. Here the CDR3 reads CASSLGEGSPQHF. The CDR3 DNA follows: TGCGCCAGCAGCTTAGGGGAGGGATCGCCCCAGCATTTT. The full variable domain, rest sourced from reference TRBV5-1 and TRBJ1-5, is KAGVTQTPRYLIKTRGQQVTLSCSPISGHRSVSWYQQTPGQGLQFLFEYFSETQRNKGNFPGRFSGRQFSNSRSEMNVSTLELGDSALYLCASSLGEGSPQHFGDGTRLSIL.

This clonotype appeared many times. The CDR3 sequence is CASVRQGSNEQFF. The CDR3 nucleotides are TGTGCCAGCGTTCGTCAGGGATCCAATGAGCAGTTCTTC. The rearrangement uses TRBV28 and TRBJ2-1, with D possibly being TRBD1 (5 bases). This CDR3 contains 13 residues. The germline CDR1 and CDR2 sequences are MDHEN and SYDVKM. Trimming removed 8 bases at V and 6 bases at J, with 14 bases between.